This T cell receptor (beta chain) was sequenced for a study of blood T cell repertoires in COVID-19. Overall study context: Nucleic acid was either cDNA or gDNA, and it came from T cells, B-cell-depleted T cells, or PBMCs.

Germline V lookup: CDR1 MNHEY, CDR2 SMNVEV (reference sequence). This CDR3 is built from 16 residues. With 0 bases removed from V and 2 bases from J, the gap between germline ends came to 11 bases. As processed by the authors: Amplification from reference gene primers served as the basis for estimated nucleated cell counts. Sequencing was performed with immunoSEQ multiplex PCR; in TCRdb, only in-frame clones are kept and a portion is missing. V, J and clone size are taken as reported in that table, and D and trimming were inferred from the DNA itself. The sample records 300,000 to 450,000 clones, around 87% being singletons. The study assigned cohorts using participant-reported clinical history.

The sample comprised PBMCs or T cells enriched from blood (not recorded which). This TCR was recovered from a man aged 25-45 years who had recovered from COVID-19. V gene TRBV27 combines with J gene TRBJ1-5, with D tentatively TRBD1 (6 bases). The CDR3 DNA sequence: TGTGCCAGCAGTTTATCACAGGGTAGGGGCAATCAGCCCCAGCATTTT. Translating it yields CASSLSQGRGNQPQHF.